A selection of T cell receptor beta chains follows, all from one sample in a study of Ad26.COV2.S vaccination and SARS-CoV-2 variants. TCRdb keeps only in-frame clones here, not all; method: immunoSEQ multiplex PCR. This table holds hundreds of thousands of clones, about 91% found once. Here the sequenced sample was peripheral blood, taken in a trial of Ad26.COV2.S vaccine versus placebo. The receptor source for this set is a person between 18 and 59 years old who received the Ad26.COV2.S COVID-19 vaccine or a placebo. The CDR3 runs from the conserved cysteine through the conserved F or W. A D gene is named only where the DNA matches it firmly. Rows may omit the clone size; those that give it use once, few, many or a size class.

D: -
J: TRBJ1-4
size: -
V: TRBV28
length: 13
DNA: TGTGCCAGCAGTTTAGGTGGACTTGAAAAACTGTTTTTT
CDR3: CASSLGGLEKLFF

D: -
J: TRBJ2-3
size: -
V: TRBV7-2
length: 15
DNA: TGTGCCAGCAGCTTAGTGGGGACAATCACAGATACGCAGTATTTT
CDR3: CASSLVGTITDTQYF

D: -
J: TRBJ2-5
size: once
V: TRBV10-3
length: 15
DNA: TGTGCCATCAGTACTTATGGCCGGTTGGGAGAGACCCAGTACTTC
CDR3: CAISTYGRLGETQYF

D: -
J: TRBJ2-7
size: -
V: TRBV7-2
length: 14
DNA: TGTGCCAGCAGCTTAGCGAGGGGGGTCGGCGAGCAGTACTTC
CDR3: CASSLARGVGEQYF

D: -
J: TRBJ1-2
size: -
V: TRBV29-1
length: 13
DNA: TGCAGCGCCGCCGGGCTCACTAACTATGGCTACACCTTC
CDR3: CSAAGLTNYGYTF

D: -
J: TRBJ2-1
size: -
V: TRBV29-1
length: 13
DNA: TGCAGCGTTGAGTGGCAGTCCTACAATGAGCAGTTCTTC
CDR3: CSVEWQSYNEQFF

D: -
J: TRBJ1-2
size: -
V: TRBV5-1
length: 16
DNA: TGCGCCAGCAGCTTTAGGCGGTCCCAGAGTCTCTATGGCTACACCTTC
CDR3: CASSFRRSQSLYGYTF

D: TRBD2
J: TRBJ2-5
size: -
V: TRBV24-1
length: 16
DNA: TGTGCCACCAGTGACCCGGGGACTAGCGGGAGAGAGACCCAGTACTTC
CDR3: CATSDPGTSGRETQYF

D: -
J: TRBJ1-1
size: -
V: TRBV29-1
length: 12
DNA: TGCAGCGGCATACACACGAACACTGAAGCTTTCTTT
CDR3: CSGIHTNTEAFF

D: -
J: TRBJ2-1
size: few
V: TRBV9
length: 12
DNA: TGTGCCAGCAGCGGGGGGCACAATGAGCAGTTCTTC
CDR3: CASSGGHNEQFF